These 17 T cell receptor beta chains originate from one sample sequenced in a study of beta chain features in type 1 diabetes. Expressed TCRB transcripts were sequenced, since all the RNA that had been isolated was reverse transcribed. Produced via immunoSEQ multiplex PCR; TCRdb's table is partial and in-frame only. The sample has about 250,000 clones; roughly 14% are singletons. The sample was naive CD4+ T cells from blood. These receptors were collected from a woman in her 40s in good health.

The CDR3 loop is CSVDGPDNYGYTF. As DNA, the CDR3 is TGCAGCGTTGATGGGCCGGATAACTATGGCTACACCTTC. The chain recombines TRBV29-1 with TRBJ1-2; D is ambiguous. There are 13 residues in the CDR3. The V end was cut by 3 bases, the J end by 1 base, with 9 bases between. Germline V lookup: CDR1 SQVTM, CDR2 ANQGSEA.

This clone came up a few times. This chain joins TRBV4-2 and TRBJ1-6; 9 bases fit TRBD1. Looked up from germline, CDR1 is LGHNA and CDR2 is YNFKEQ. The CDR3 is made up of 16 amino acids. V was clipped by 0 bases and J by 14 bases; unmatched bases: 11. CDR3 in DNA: TGTGCCAGCAGCCAAGATGCACAGGGGGCGTACGGGGCCCTCCACTTT. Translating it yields CASSQDAQGAYGALHF.

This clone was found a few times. The CDR3: CASSYGRGSYGYTF. Written as DNA, the CDR3 is TGTGCCAGCAGCTATGGCAGGGGTTCGTATGGCTACACCTTC. The rearrangement links TRBV5-5 to TRBJ1-2; a weak D match, TRBD1 (6 bases). The germline CDR1 and CDR2 sequences are SGHKS and YYEKEE (reference sequence). V shed 3 bases and J shed 5 bases, with 14 bases lying between them. The CDR3 contains 14 residues.

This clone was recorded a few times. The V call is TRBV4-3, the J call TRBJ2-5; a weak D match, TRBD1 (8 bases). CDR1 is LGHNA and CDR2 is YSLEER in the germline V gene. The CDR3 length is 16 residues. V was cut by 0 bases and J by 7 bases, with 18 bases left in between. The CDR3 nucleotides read TGCGCCAGCAGCCAAGATCCCTGGACAGGGAGGGTGACCCAGTACTTC. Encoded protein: CASSQDPWTGRVTQYF.

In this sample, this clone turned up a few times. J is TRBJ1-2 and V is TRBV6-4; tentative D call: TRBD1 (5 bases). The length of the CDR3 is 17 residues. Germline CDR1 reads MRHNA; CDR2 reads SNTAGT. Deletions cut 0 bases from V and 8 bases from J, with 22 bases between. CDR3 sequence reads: CASSDSDTSSHWKGYTF. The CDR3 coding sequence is TGTGCCAGCAGTGACTCGGACACCAGTTCCCATTGGAAGGGCTACACCTTC.

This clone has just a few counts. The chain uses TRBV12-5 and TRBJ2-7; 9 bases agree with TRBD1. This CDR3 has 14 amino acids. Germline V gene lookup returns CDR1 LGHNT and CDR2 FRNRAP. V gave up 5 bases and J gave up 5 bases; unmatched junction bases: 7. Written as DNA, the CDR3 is TGTGCTAGTGGTCCGGGACAGGGTGTAAACGAGCAGTACTTC. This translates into CASGPGQGVNEQYF.

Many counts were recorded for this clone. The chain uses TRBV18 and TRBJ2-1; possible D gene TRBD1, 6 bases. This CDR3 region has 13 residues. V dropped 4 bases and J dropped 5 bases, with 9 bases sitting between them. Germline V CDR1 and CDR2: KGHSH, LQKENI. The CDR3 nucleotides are TGTGCCAGCTCACGGGGGCTCGACAATGAGCAGTTCTTC. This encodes CASSRGLDNEQFF.

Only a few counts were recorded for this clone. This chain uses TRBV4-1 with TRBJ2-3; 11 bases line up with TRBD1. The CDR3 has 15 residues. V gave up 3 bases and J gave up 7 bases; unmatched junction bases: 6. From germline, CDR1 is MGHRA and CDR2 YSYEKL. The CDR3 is CASSHPGQGANTQYF. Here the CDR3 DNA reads TGCGCCAGCAGCCATCCCGGACAGGGGGCAAATACGCAGTATTTT.

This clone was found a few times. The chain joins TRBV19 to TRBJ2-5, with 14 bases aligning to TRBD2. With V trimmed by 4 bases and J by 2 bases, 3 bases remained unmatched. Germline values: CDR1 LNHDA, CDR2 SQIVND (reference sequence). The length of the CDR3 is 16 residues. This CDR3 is CASSRGLAGVQETQYF. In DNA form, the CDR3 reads TGTGCCAGTAGTAGGGGACTAGCGGGGGTGCAAGAGACCCAGTACTTC.

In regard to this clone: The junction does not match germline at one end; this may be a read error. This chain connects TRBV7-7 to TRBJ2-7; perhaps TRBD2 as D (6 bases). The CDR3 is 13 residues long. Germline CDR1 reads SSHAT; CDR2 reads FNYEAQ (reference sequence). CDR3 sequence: CASSAVGGAEQYF. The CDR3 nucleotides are TGTGCTAGCAGCGCCGTGGGGGGAGCCGAGCAGTACTTC.

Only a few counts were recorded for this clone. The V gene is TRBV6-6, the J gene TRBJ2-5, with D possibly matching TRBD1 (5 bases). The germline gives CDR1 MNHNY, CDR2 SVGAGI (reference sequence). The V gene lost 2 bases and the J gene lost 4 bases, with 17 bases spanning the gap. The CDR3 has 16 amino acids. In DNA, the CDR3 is TGTGCCAGCAGTTACCCACAGGCATCAAAGGGAGAGACCCAGTACTTC. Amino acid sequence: CASSYPQASKGETQYF.

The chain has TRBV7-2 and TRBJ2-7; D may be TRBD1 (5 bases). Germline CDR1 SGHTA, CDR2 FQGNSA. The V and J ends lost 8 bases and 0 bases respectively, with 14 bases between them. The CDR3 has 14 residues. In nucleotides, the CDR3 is TGTGCCAGCGGACCCAGGCAGGGCTCCTACGAGCAGTACTTC. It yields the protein CASGPRQGSYEQYF.

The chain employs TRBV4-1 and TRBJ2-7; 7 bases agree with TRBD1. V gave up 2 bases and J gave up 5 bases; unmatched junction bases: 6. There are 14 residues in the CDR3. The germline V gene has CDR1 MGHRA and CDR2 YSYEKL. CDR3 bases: TGCGCCAGCAGCCAAAGGGGGCTAATTGACGAGCAGTACTTC. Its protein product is CASSQRGLIDEQYF.

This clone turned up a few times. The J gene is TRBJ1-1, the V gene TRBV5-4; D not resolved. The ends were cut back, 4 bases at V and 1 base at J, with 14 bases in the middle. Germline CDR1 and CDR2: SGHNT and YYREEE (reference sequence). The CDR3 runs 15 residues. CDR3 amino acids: CASSQDQQRNTEAFF. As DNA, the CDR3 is TGTGCCAGCAGCCAAGATCAACAGAGGAACACTGAAGCTTTCTTT.

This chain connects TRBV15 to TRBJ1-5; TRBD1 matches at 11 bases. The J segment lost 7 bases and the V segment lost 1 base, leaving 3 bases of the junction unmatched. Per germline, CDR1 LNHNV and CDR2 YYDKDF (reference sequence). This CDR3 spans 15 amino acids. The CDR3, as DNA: TGTGCCACCAGCAGAGGGACAGGGGGCTTGCAGCCCCAGCATTTT. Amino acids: CATSRGTGGLQPQHF. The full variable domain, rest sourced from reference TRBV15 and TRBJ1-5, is DAMVIQNPRYQVTQFGKPVTLSCSQTLNHNVMYWYQQKSSQAPKLLFHYYDKDFNNEADTPDNFQSRRPNTSFCFLDIRSPGLGDTAMYLCATSRGTGGLQPQHFGDGTRLSIL.

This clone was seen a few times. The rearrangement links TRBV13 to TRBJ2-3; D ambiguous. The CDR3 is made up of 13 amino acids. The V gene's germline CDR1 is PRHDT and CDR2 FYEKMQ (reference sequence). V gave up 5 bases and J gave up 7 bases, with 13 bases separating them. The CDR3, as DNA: TGTGCCAGCAGCCCCACTGAGAGAAATACGCAGTATTTT. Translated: CASSPTERNTQYF.

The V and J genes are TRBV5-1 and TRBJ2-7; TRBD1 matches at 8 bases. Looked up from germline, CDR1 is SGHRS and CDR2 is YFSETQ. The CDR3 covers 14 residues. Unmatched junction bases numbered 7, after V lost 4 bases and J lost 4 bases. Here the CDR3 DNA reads TGCGCCAGCAGCCCCCCGGGACAGGCATACGAGCAGTACTTC. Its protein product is CASSPPGQAYEQYF.